This passage covers 29 T cell receptor beta chains from one sample sequenced in a study of T cells after posttransplantation cyclophosphamide. Busulfan-fludarabine conditioning, marrow transplant, and cyclophosphamide on days +3 and +4 were administered. Produced via immunoSEQ multiplex PCR; TCRdb's table is partial and in-frame only. Among 4,500 or so clones, 70% to 80% were seen once, and the ten largest hold over 30%. The sequencing used PBMCs, collected after allogeneic stem cell transplant with posttransplant cyclophosphamide. These TCRs come from a male patient between 40 and 49 years old who received an allogeneic stem cell transplant from a related donor, was CMV-positive, and had acute and chronic GVHD. Some T cells may be the graft donor's.

The V gene is TRBV7-2, the J gene TRBJ2-3; D perhaps matches TRBD2 (5 bases). Trimming cost V 5 bases and J 3 bases, with 12 bases left between them. This CDR3 comprises 14 residues. Germline CDR1 is SGHTA and CDR2 is FQGNSA. This CDR3 reads CASSRDPRTDTQYF. The CDR3 DNA reads TGTGCCAGCAGCCGGGATCCACGGACAGATACGCAGTATTTT. Looking up the rest from reference TRBV7-2 and TRBJ2-3 gives the full variable domain: GAGVSQSPSNKVTEKGKDVELRCDPISGHTALYWYRQSLGQGLEFLIYFQGNSAPDKSGLPSDRFSAERTGGSVSTLTIQRTQQEDSAVYLCASSRDPRTDTQYFGPGTRLTVL.

In this sample, this clone turned up a few times. The J gene is TRBJ2-3, the V gene TRBV5-1, with D possibly TRBD2 on 5 matching bases. CDR1 is SGHRS, CDR2 YFSETQ, per germline. There are 16 residues in the CDR3. Trimming pared 0 bases from V and 1 base from J, leaving 12 bases between. The CDR3 sequence: CASSLASRVGTDTQYF. The CDR3 DNA reads as TGCGCCAGCAGCTTGGCTAGCCGGGTCGGCACAGATACGCAGTATTTT.

V and J are TRBV4-2 and TRBJ2-1; no definite D call. Trimming removed 7 bases at V and 6 bases at J, with 7 bases between. The germline gives CDR1 LGHNA, CDR2 YNFKEQ. This CDR3 spans 11 amino acids. Here the CDR3 DNA reads TGTGCCAGCACCTCGTCCAATGAGCAGTTCTTC. This translates into CASTSSNEQFF.

The chain combines TRBV5-1 with TRBJ2-1; weak D call: TRBD1 (6 bases). Germline V gene data show CDR1 as SGHRS and CDR2 as YFSETQ. The CDR3 loop spans 14 amino acids. Between the trimmed V and J ends, which lost 5 bases and 2 bases, there was a span of 11 bases. CDR3 sequence (DNA): TGCGCCAGCAGTCCCGGGACAACCTACAATGAGCAGTTCTTC. It specifies CASSPGTTYNEQFF.

This clone was seen a single time. The V call is TRBV18, the J call TRBJ2-3; the match to TRBD2 covers 10 bases. V was pared by 3 bases and J by 1 base, with 4 bases of the junction left unmatched. The CDR3 sequence is 16 residues long. Per germline, CDR1 KGHSH and CDR2 LQKENI. CDR3 DNA: TGTGCCAGCTCACCGACTAGCGGGCAAGGCACAGATACGCAGTATTTT. Amino acids: CASSPTSGQGTDTQYF.

V is TRBV15 and J is TRBJ2-1, with 7 bases fitting TRBD2. V shed 1 base and J 6 bases; nucleotides not matched to a gene: 9. The CDR3 is made up of 16 amino acids. Germline V CDR1 and CDR2: LNHNV, YYDKDF (reference sequence). As DNA, the CDR3 is TGTGCCACCAGCAGAGGACCCAGCGGGATTATCAATGAGCAGTTCTTC. Residues: CATSRGPSGIINEQFF. Full variable domain (rest looked up from reference TRBV15 and TRBJ2-1): DAMVIQNPRYQVTQFGKPVTLSCSQTLNHNVMYWYQQKSSQAPKLLFHYYDKDFNNEADTPDNFQSRRPNTSFCFLDIRSPGLGDTAMYLCATSRGPSGIINEQFFGPGTRLTVL.

This clone was seen a few times. V usage is TRBV29-1 and J usage is TRBJ2-1; 11 bases map to TRBD2. Unmatched junction bases numbered 12, after V lost 6 bases and J lost 5 bases. Germline values: CDR1 SQVTM, CDR2 ANQGSEA. CDR3 length equals 16 residues. The CDR3 loop is CSVRLAGGLLNNEQFF. The CDR3 nucleotides are TGCAGCGTCCGTCTAGCGGGAGGCCTGCTAAACAATGAGCAGTTCTTC.

The sample holds a few counts of this clone. The chain is built from TRBV19 and TRBJ1-5; D perhaps matches TRBD1 (6 bases). The CDR3 consists of 15 residues. Trimming took 0 bases from V and 8 from J, leaving 14 bases between them. Germline V gives CDR1 LNHDA, CDR2 SQIVND (reference sequence). The CDR3 here is CASSIDQGPREPQHF. The CDR3 nucleotides read TGTGCCAGTAGTATAGACCAGGGGCCAAGGGAGCCCCAGCATTTT.

The chain links TRBV5-1 to TRBJ2-2; 8 bases map to TRBD2. The CDR3 is 17 residues long. CDR1 and CDR2 from the germline V gene are SGHRS and YFSETQ. J lost 3 bases, V lost 0 bases, and 7 bases had no gene match. In nucleotides, the CDR3 is TGCGCCAGCAGCTTGGCGCGGGGGGCGGCGTACACCGGGGAGCTGTTTTTT. It translates to CASSLARGAAYTGELFF.

CDR3 sequence: CASSQDQLAGGPLEQYF. DNA for the CDR3: TGTGCCAGCAGCCAAGACCAACTAGCGGGAGGGCCTTTGGAGCAGTACTTC. The J gene is TRBJ2-7, the V gene TRBV4-2, with 13 bases lining up with TRBD2. J gave up 7 bases and V 0 bases, and 9 bases lay outside the gene matches. Germline lookup yields CDR1 LGHNA and CDR2 YNFKEQ. The CDR3 covers 17 residues.

This clone is medium-sized (0.01 to 0.1%) by share. The V and J genes are TRBV4-3 and TRBJ2-6, with a tentative D call TRBD1 (7 bases). V was shortened by 6 bases and J by 2 bases, with 20 bases between the two germline ends. The CDR3 consists of 18 residues. Germline V gene lookup returns CDR1 LGHNA and CDR2 YSLEER. The CDR3 is CASSRGSQGGAGANVLTF. Here the CDR3 DNA reads TGCGCCAGCAGTCGTGGGAGCCAGGGGGGAGCTGGGGCCAACGTCCTGACTTTC.

This chain links TRBV10-3 with TRBJ1-6; 8 positions match TRBD1. The V gene end was trimmed by 6 bases and the J gene end by 7 bases; junction bases not matched to a gene: 5. Germline V gene sequence: CDR1 ENHRY, CDR2 SYGVKD. This CDR3 has 14 amino acids. The DNA for the CDR3 is TGTGCCATCAGGAGACAGGGGATCAATTCACCCCTCCACTTT. Translation: CAIRRQGINSPLHF.

The V and J genes are TRBV9 and TRBJ1-5; unclear D gene. The CDR3 runs to 14 residues. V lost 0 bases and J lost 4, with 8 bases in between. Germline CDR1 reads SGDLS; CDR2 reads YYNGEE. CDR3 nucleotide sequence: TGTGCCAGCAGCGTAGTTGAGGTTAATCAGCCCCAGCATTTT. It specifies CASSVVEVNQPQHF.

The V and J genes are TRBV5-1 and TRBJ2-3; 7 bases are shared with TRBD1. Germline values: CDR1 SGHRS, CDR2 YFSETQ. The CDR3 covers 15 residues. Losses at the gene ends were 1 base for V and 3 bases for J; bases not matched to a gene: 5. CDR3 sequence reads: CASSLFRGKTDTQYF. CDR3 DNA: TGCGCCAGCAGCTTGTTCAGGGGGAAGACAGATACGCAGTATTTT.

The DNA of the CDR3 is TGTGCCAGTAGTATAGATGGACAGGGGTCGGATACGCAGTATTTT. Encoded protein: CASSIDGQGSDTQYF. The rearrangement links TRBV19 to TRBJ2-3, with 9 bases lining up with TRBD1. The CDR3 totals 15 residues. The V gene end was trimmed by 0 bases and the J gene end by 6 bases; junction bases not matched to a gene: 4. From germline, CDR1 is LNHDA and CDR2 SQIVND (reference sequence).

The V call is TRBV6-1, the J call TRBJ2-7, with TRBD2 as a possible D gene (6 bases). Germline values: CDR1 MNHNS, CDR2 SASEGT. CDR3 length equals 13 residues. Trimming removed 6 bases from V and 3 bases from J, with 12 bases in between. This CDR3 reads CASSPGEHYEQYF. The CDR3 DNA sequence: TGTGCCAGCAGCCCGGGAGAACACTACGAGCAGTACTTC.

This chain joins TRBV19 and TRBJ1-5; D possibly corresponds to TRBD1 (5 bases). V lost 3 bases and J lost 6, with 12 bases in between. The CDR3 spans 14 residues. The germline V gene encodes CDR1 LNHDA and CDR2 SQIVND (reference sequence). CDR3 sequence (DNA): TGTGCCAGTAGTATTGCAGGGCGAGGTCAGCCCCAGCATTTT. Translated: CASSIAGRGQPQHF.

V and J are TRBV13 and TRBJ2-4; tentative D call: TRBD2 (6 bases). Trimming took off 4 bases at V and 0 bases at J, with 19 bases between the two ends. Germline V gene lookup returns CDR1 PRHDT and CDR2 FYEKMQ (reference sequence). This CDR3 comprises 18 residues. The CDR3, as DNA: TGTGCCAGCAGCTGCCCCCGCGGGATACTCCTAGCCAAAAACATTCAGTACTTC. Translating gives CASSCPRGILLAKNIQYF.

The chain joins TRBV7-2 to TRBJ2-7; D is perhaps TRBD1 (5 bases). The CDR3 extends over 14 amino acids. Germline CDR1 reads SGHTA; CDR2 reads FQGNSA. Trimming left V 1 base short and J 0 bases short, with 7 bases between. The CDR3 nucleotides read TGTGCCAGCAGCTTAGAGGGGTACTCCTACGAGCAGTACTTC. Its translation is CASSLEGYSYEQYF.

On this clone: Other DNA sequences in this specimen translate into the identical CDR3. The rearrangement joins TRBV29-1 to TRBJ2-3; 7 nucleotides agree with TRBD1. This CDR3 contains 12 residues. Looked up from germline, CDR1 is SQVTM and CDR2 is ANQGSEA. J lost 5 bases, V lost 4 bases, and 3 bases had no gene match. The CDR3 loop reads CSVGQGGDTQYF. The CDR3 nucleotides read TGCAGCGTTGGACAGGGCGGAGATACGCAGTATTTT.

The chain has TRBV6-1 and TRBJ2-5; maybe TRBD2 (5 bases). Trimming removed 7 bases from V and 10 bases from J, with 22 bases in between. The CDR3 has 14 amino acids. Germline lookup yields CDR1 MNHNS and CDR2 SASEGT. CDR3 loop: CASMSDGKQSGQYF. In nucleotides, the CDR3 is TGTGCCAGCATGTCCGACGGGAAGCAGAGTGGCCAGTACTTC.

The rearrangement joins TRBV30 to TRBJ2-7; no reliable D call. CDR3 length equals 12 residues. Deletions cut 2 bases from V and 3 bases from J, with 8 bases between. Germline V gene data show CDR1 as GTSNPN and CDR2 as SVGIG (reference sequence). The CDR3 bases are TGTGCCTGGAGTATGGGCTACTACGAGCAGTACTTC. Protein sequence: CAWSMGYYEQYF.

The rearrangement joins TRBV12-5 to TRBJ2-2; the D gene is possibly TRBD2 (6 bases). The CDR3 is 13 amino acids. V was cut by 4 bases and J by 6 bases, with 9 bases left in between. Germline values: CDR1 LGHNT, CDR2 FRNRAP. This CDR3 is CASGSRLAGELFF. Here the CDR3 DNA reads TGTGCTAGTGGTTCCCGACTAGCCGGGGAGCTGTTTTTT. The entire variable domain, with the rest obtained from reference TRBV12-5 and TRBJ2-2, is as follows: DARVTQTPRHKVTEMGQEVTMRCQPILGHNTVFWYRQTMMQGLELLAYFRNRAPLDDSGMPKDRFSAEMPDATLATLKIQPSEPRDSAVYFCASGSRLAGELFFGEGSRLTVL.

The chain joins TRBV6-5 to TRBJ1-5; a weak D match, TRBD1 (6 bases). The CDR3 contains 13 residues. Germline V gives CDR1 MNHEY, CDR2 SVGAGI. Trimming left V 8 bases short and J 5 bases short, with 13 bases between. The CDR3 protein is CASSRDTHQPQHF. The DNA of the CDR3 is TGTGCCAGCTCCCGGGACACACATCAGCCCCAGCATTTT.

V is TRBV6-4 and J is TRBJ1-3; D uncertain. Deletions cut 1 base from V and 0 bases from J, with 16 bases between. CDR3 size: 18 residues. Germline lookup yields CDR1 MRHNA and CDR2 SNTAGT. The CDR3 protein is CASSDCITTVFSGNTIYF. The CDR3 DNA is TGTGCCAGCAGTGACTGTATTACAACAGTGTTCTCTGGAAACACCATATATTTT.

In this sample, this clone turned up a few times. The rearrangement joins TRBV19 to TRBJ2-1; possibly TRBD1 for D (5 bases). This CDR3 contains 12 residues. Trimming shortened V by 0 bases and J by 8 bases, and 5 bases separated the two germline ends. CDR1 LNHDA and CDR2 SQIVND come from the germline V gene (reference sequence). CDR3 in amino acids: CASSIDRDEQFF. In nucleotides, the CDR3 is TGTGCCAGTAGTATAGACAGGGATGAGCAGTTCTTC.

This clone was found a few times. The V and J genes are TRBV19 and TRBJ2-5; a weak D match, TRBD2 (5 bases). Looked up from germline, CDR1 is LNHDA and CDR2 is SQIVND (reference sequence). V was cut by 6 bases and J by 7 bases, with 9 bases left in between. CDR3 length: 11 residues. The CDR3 spells CASSLGGTQYF. In DNA, the CDR3 is TGTGCCAGTAGCCTCGGAGGGACCCAGTACTTC.

The genes are TRBV4-3 and TRBJ2-6; D is undetermined. In germline, CDR1 is LGHNA, CDR2 YSLEER. This CDR3 region has 15 residues. The ends were cut back, 1 base at V and 1 base at J, with 5 bases in the middle. The CDR3 DNA follows: TGCGCCAGCAGCCAAGTAGATTCTGGGGCCAACGTCCTGACTTTC. This translates into CASSQVDSGANVLTF.

The CDR3 DNA reads TGTGCCAGCAGCTTACGGGACAGGGGCGGTTCAGATACGCAGTATTTT. Protein sequence: CASSLRDRGGSDTQYF. The chain recombines TRBV13 with TRBJ2-3, with 10 bases fitting TRBD1. The germline V gene encodes CDR1 PRHDT and CDR2 FYEKMQ (reference sequence). Trimming removed 2 bases from V and 4 bases from J; junction bases left unmatched: 6. The length of the CDR3 is 16 residues.